The source of this TCR beta chain is a study of follicular helper T cells after annual influenza vaccination. Time point noted: 2015-2016 season, 7 days after influenza vaccination. ICOS+CD38+ and ICOS-CD38- fractions were sorted from non-naive CD4+CXCR5+PD-1+ cells. Germline V gives CDR1 MNHNS, CDR2 SASEGT. This CDR3 comprises 15 residues. V was clipped by 1 base and J by 4 bases, with 13 bases between them. Profiling relied on immunoSEQ multiplex PCR, and the TCRdb table lists in-frame clones only, not all of them. The sample includes 10,000 to 11,000 clones, about 82% of them seen just once. The sequence derives from an adult who received the influenza vaccine. The chain joins TRBV6-1 to TRBJ1-2; D perhaps matches TRBD1 (5 bases). The sample in question was CXCR5+ CD38- circulating T follicular helper cells from blood, obtained 7 days after influenza vaccination. Sample subset: circulating Tfh, non-naive CD4+CXCR5+PD-1+ (ICOS+CD38+ or ICOS-CD38-). CDR3 in amino acids: CASSEGPQGGYGYTF. CDR3 bases: TGTGCCAGCAGTGAAGGACCTCAGGGAGGCTATGGCTACACCTTC.